The clone carrying this TCR beta chain was picked up a small number of times. The antigen is not known. V gave up 3 bases and J gave up 13 bases, with 13 bases separating them. The CDR3 covers 11 residues. Germline V CDR1 and CDR2: SNHLY, FYNNEI. This specimen comes from a study of OX40 agonist ivuxolimab in advanced cancers. Study summary: The study reported partial responses in three patients: one hepatocellular carcinoma, two cutaneous melanoma. Findings and caveats of the study: There were, on average, more expanded clones in CD8+ T cells than in CD4+.

Profiled with immunoSEQ multiplex PCR; TCRdb holds only in-frame clones, not every one. The repertoire has roughly 72,000 clones, over 70% of them found once; the top ten carry roughly 4.7%. This TCR was recovered from an adult with an advanced solid tumor such as melanoma, head and neck, liver or kidney cancer. The J gene is TRBJ2-7, the V gene TRBV2; D remains ambiguous. Material: CD4+ or CD8+ T cells sorted from blood, obtained in a trial of the OX40 agonist ivuxolimab. CDR3 nucleotide sequence: TGTGCCAGCAGTGATCCATACGAGCTATACTTC. It encodes CASSDPYELYF.